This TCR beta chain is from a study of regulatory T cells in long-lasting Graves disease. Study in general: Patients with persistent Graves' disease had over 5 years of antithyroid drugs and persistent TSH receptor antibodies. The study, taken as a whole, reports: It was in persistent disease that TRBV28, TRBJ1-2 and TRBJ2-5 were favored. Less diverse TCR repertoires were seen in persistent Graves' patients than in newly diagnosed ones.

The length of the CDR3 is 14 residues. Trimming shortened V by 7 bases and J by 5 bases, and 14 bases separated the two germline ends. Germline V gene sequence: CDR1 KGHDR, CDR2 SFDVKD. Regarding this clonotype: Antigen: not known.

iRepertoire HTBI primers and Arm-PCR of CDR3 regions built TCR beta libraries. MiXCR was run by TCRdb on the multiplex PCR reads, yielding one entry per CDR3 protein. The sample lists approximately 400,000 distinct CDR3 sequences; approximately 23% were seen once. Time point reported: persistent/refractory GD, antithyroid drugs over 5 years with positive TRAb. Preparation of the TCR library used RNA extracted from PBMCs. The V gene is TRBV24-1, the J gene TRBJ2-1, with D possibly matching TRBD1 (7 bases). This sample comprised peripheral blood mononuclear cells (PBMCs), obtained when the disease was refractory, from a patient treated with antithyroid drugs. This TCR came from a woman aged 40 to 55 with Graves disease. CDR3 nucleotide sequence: TGTGCCACCAGCTTAACAGGGGAGGACAATGAGCAGTTCTTC. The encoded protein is CATSLTGEDNEQFF.